These T cell receptor beta chains were read from a single sample in a study of CD8 T cells in Susac syndrome. TCRdb reprocessed the immunoSEQ multiplex PCR reads with MiXCR, giving one entry per CDR3 protein. Among about 130,000 distinct CDR3 sequences listed, approximately 95% were seen once. The sequenced material came from CD8+ T cells from PBMCs. The receptors here all came from a human donor with Susac syndrome. The CDR3 runs from the conserved cysteine through the conserved F or W. A D gene is named only where the DNA matches it firmly. Not every row has a clone size; where given, it reads once, few, many or a size class.

>TRBV29-1|TRBJ2-3|.|.
CSVEGWSTDTQYF
TGCAGCGTTGAGGGCTGGAGCACAGATACGCAGTATTTT
>TRBV19|TRBJ1-1|.|.
CASSTQEYTEAFF
TGTGCCAGTAGTACACAGGAGTACACTGAAGCTTTCTTT
>TRBV11-1|TRBJ1-1|.|TRBD1
CASQEGATEAFF
TGTGCCAGCCAGGAGGGGGCCACTGAAGCTTTCTTT
>TRBV11-2|TRBJ1-1|.|.
CASRLHFGTMAEAFF
TGTGCCAGCAGACTACACTTCGGGACGATGGCTGAAGCTTTCTTT
>TRBV15|TRBJ2-3|.|TRBD1
CATSRRPGTGEGDTQYF
TGTGCCACCAGCAGACGACCCGGGACAGGGGAAGGAGATACGCAGTATTTT
>TRBV20-1|TRBJ1-1|.|.
CSASSRELLLGAFF
TGCAGTGCGAGTTCCCGGGAGCTCCTGTTAGGAGCTTTCTTT
>TRBV12-3/TRBV12-4|TRBJ2-3|once|.
CASRSGRSICRSWTDTQYF
TGTGCCAGCCGGAGCGGACGGAGTATCTGCCGCTCGTGGACAGATACGCAGTATTTT
>TRBV19|TRBJ1-2|.|TRBD1
CAIATGSSSGYTF
TGTGCCATTGCGACAGGGTCGAGCTCTGGCTACACCTTC
>TRBV6-5|TRBJ2-3|.|.
CASSCHHRIHF
TGTGCCAGCAGTTGCCACCACCGAATCCATTTT
>TRBV30|TRBJ2-1|.|TRBD1
CAWNPPGTDNEQFF
TGTGCCTGGAACCCCCCCGGGACAGACAATGAGCAGTTCTTC
>TRBV20-1|TRBJ2-7|.|TRBD2
CSARDVTSVLSYEQYF
TGCAGTGCTAGAGATGTGACTAGCGTATTATCCTACGAGCAGTACTTC